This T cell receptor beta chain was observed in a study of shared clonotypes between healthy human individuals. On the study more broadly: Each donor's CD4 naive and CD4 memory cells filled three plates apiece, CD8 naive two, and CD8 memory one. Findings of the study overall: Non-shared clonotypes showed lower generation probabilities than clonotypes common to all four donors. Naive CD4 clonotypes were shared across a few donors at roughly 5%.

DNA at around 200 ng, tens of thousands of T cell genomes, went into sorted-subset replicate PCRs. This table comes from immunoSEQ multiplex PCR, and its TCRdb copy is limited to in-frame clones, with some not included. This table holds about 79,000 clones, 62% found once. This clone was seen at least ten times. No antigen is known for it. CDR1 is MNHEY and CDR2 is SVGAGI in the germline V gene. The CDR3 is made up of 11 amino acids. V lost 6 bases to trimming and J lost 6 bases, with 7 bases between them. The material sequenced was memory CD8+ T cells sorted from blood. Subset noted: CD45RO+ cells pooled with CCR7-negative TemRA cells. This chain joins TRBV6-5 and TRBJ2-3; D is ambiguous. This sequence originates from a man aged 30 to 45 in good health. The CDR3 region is CASSTWDTQYF. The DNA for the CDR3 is TGTGCCAGCAGCACGTGGGATACGCAGTATTTT.